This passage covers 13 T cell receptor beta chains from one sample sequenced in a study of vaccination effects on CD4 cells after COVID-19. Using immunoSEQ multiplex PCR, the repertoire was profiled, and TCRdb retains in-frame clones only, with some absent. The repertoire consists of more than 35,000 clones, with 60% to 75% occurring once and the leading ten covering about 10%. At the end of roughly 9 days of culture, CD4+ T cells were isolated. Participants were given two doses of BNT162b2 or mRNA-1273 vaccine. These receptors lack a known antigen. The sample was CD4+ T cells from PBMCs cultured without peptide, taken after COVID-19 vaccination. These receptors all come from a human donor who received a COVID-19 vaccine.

The CDR3 DNA reads as TGTGCCAGCGCTCGGGTAGGGACTCCTTACGAGCAGTACTTC. This gives the protein CASARVGTPYEQYF. The gene calls are TRBV27 and TRBJ2-7; D perhaps matches TRBD2 (6 bases). CDR3 size: 14 residues. V shed 8 bases and J shed 4 bases, with 18 bases lying between them. From germline, CDR1 is MNHEY and CDR2 SMNVEV (reference sequence).

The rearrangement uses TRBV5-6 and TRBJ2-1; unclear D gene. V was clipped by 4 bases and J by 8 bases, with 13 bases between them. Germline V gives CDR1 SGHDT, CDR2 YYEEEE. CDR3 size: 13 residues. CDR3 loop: CASSLAGFYEQFF. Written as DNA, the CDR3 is TGTGCCAGCAGCCTGGCCGGGTTCTATGAGCAGTTCTTC.

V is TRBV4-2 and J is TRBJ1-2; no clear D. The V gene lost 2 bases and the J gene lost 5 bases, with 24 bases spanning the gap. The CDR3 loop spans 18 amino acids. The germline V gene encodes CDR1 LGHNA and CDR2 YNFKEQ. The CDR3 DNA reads TGTGCCAGCAGCCAAATACCCCCGGCCCAAACAAAAAAATATGGCTACACCTTC. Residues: CASSQIPPAQTKKYGYTF.

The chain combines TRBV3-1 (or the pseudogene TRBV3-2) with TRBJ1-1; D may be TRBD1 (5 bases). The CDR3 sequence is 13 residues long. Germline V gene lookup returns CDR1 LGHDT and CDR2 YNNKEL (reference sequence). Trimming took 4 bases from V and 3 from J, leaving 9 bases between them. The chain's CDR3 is CASSLSTDTEAFF. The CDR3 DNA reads TGTGCCAGCAGCCTCTCGACAGACACTGAAGCTTTCTTT.

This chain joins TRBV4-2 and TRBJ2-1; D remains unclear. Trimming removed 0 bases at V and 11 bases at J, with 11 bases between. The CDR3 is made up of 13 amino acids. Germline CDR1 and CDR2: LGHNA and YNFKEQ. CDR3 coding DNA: TGTGCCAGCAGCCAAGAAGAGTTGGGAAAGCAGTTCTTC. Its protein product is CASSQEELGKQFF.

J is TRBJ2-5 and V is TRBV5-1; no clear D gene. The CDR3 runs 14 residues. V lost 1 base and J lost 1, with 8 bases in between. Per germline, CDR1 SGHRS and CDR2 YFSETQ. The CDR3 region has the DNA TGCGCCAGCAGCTTGCTCGGGTTCCAAGAGACCCAGTACTTC. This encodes CASSLLGFQETQYF. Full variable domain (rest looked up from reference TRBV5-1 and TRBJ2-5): KAGVTQTPRYLIKTRGQQVTLSCSPISGHRSVSWYQQTPGQGLQFLFEYFSETQRNKGNFPGRFSGRQFSNSRSEMNVSTLELGDSALYLCASSLLGFQETQYFGPGTRLLVL.

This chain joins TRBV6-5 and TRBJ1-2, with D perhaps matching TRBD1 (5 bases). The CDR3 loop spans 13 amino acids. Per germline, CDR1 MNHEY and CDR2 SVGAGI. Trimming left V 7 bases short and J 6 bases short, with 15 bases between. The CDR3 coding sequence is TGTGCCAGCATCGGGCCAGGGAACCATGGCTACACCTTC. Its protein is CASIGPGNHGYTF.

In DNA form, the CDR3 reads TGTGCCAGCAGTGAAATGGGGGCCACCGGGGAGCTGTTTTTT. Its protein product is CASSEMGATGELFF. The chain joins TRBV25-1 to TRBJ2-2; maybe TRBD1 (6 bases). V was cut by 2 bases and J by 4 bases, with 8 bases left in between. The CDR3 sequence is 14 residues long. Looked up from germline, CDR1 is MGHDK and CDR2 is SYGVNS. Looking up the rest from reference TRBV25-1 and TRBJ2-2 gives the full variable domain: EADIYQTPRYLVIGTGKKITLECSQTMGHDKMYWYQQDPGMELHLIHYSYGVNSTEKGDLSSESTVSRIRTEHFPLTLESARPSHTSQYLCASSEMGATGELFFGEGSRLTVL.

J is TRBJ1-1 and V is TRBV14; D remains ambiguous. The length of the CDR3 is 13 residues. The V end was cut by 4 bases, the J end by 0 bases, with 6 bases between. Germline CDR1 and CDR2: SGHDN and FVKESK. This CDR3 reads CASSLEMNTEAFF. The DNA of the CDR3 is TGTGCCAGCAGCCTGGAGATGAACACTGAAGCTTTCTTT. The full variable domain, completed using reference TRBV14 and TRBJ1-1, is EAGVTQFPSHSVIEKGQTVTLRCDPISGHDNLYWYRRVMGKEIKFLLHFVKESKQDESGMPNNRFLAERTGGTYSTLKVQPAELEDSGVYFCASSLEMNTEAFFGQGTRLTVV.

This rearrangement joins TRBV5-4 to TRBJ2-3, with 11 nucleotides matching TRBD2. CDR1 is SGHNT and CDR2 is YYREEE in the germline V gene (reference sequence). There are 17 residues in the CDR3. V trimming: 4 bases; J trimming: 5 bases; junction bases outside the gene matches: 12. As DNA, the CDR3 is TGTGCCAGCAGCATGTTAGCGGGGGGGCCGCAAATAGATACGCAGTATTTT. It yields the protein CASSMLAGGPQIDTQYF.

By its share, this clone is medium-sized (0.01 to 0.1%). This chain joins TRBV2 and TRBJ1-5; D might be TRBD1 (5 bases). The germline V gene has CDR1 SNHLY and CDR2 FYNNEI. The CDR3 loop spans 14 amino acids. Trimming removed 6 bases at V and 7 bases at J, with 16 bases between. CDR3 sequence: CASRTGTGSQPQHF. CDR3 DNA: TGTGCCAGCAGAACCGGGACCGGGAGCCAGCCCCAGCATTTT.

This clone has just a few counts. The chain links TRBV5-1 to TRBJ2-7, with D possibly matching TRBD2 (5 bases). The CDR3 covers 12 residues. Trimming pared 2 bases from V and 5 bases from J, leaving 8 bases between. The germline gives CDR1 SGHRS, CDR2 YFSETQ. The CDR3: CASSFEGNEQYF. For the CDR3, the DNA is TGCGCCAGCAGCTTTGAGGGAAACGAGCAGTACTTC.

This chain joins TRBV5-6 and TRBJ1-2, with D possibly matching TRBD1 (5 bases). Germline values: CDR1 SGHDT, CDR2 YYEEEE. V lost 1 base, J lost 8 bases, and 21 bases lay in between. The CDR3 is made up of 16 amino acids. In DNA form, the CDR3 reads TGTGCCAGCAGCTTGTTTTCGTCGGGGCGTTCGTCGGGCTACACCTTC. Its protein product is CASSLFSSGRSSGYTF.